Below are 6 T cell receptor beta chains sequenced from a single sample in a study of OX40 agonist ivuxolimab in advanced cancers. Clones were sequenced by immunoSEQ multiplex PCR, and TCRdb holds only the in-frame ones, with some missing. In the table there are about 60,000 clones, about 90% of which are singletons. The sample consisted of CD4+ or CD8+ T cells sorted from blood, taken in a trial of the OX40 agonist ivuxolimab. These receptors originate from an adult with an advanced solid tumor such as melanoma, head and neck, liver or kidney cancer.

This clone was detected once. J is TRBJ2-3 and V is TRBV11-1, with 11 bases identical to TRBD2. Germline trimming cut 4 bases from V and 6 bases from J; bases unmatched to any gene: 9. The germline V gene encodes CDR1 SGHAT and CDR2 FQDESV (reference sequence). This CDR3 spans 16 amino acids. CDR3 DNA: TGTGCCAGCAGCTCCCCTCCTAGCGGGAGGAGGGATACGCAGTATTTT. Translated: CASSSPPSGRRDTQYF. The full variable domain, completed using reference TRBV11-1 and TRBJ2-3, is EAEVAQSPRYKITEKSQAVAFWCDPISGHATLYWYRQILGQGPELLVQFQDESVVDDSQLPKDRFSAERLKGVDSTLKIQPAELGDSAMYLCASSSPPSGRRDTQYFGPGTRLTVL.

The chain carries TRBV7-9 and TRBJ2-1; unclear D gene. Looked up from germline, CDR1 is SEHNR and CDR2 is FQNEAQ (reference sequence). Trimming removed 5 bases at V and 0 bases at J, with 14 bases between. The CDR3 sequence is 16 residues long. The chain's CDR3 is CASSVLRLSSYNEQFF. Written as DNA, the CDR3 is TGTGCCAGCAGCGTGCTAAGGCTCAGCTCCTACAATGAGCAGTTCTTC.

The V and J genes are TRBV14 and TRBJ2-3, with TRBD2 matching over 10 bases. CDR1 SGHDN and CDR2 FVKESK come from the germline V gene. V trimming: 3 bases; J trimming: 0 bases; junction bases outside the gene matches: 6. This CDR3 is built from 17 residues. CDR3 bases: TGTGCCAGCAGCCAGTGGACTAGCGGTACTAGCACAGATACGCAGTATTTT. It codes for CASSQWTSGTSTDTQYF.

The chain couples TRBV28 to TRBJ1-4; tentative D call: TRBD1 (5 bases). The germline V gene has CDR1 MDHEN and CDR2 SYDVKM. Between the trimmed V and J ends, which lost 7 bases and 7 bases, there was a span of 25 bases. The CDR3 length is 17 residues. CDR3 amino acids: CASTPTRPWDGGEKLFF. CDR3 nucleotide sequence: TGTGCCAGCACCCCCACCCGACCCTGGGACGGTGGTGAAAAACTGTTTTTT. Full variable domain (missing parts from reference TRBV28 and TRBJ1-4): DVKVTQSSRYLVKRTGEKVFLECVQDMDHENMFWYRQDPGLGLRLIYFSYDVKMKEKGDIPEGYSVSREKKERFSLILESASTNQTSMYLCASTPTRPWDGGEKLFFGSGTQLSVL.

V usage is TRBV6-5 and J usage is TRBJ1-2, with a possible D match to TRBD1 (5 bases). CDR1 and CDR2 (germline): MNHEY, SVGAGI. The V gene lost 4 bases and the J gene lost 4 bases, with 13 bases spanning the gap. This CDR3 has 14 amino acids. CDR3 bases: TGTGCCAGCAGTTCCGGGACGGAGCTCTATGGCTACACCTTC. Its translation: CASSSGTELYGYTF.

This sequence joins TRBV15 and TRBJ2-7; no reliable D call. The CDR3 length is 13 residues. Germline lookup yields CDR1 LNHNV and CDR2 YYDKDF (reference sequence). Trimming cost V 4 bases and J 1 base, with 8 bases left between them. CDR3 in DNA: TGTGCCACCAGCAAAGGGTCATCCTACGAGCAGTACTTC. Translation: CATSKGSSYEQYF. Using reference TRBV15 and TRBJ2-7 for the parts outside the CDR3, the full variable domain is DAMVIQNPRYQVTQFGKPVTLSCSQTLNHNVMYWYQQKSSQAPKLLFHYYDKDFNNEADTPDNFQSRRPNTSFCFLDIRSPGLGDTAMYLCATSKGSSYEQYFGPGTRLTVT.